This T cell receptor beta chain was identified in a study of T cell repertoires in cytomegalovirus infection. On the study more broadly: Matching HLA type, along with CMV infection, was indicated by public TCR beta signatures. The study's findings and limits: Predominance within the ex vivo response was attributable to HLA-C-restricted CMV-specific TCR beta clonotypes. Cumulative public TCR beta family frequency identified carriers of CMV plus the relevant HLA.

This CDR3 is built from 14 residues. Per the germline V gene, CDR1 is SNHLY and CDR2 is FYNNEI. With 5 bases clipped from V and 7 bases from J, the junction kept 10 bases outside the gene matches. Using its own MiXCR run on the reads, TCRdb lists one record per CDR3 protein. The sample contains nearly 450,000 distinct CDR3 sequences, around 32% of which appear only once. Regarding this clonotype: Antigen specificity is unknown.

Material for sequencing was PBMCs. V gene TRBV2 combines with J gene TRBJ1-2; 7 bases are a match to TRBD1. The sequence was collected from a human donor in good health (CMV status not recorded). Some clones in this sample may be carry-over from other donors' samples. CDR3 protein: CASSHITTGSGYTF. The CDR3, as DNA: TGTGCCAGCAGTCATATTACGACAGGGAGTGGCTACACCTTC.